This record covers a single T cell receptor (beta chain). Antigen specificity is unknown. This entry is derived from a study of cytomegalovirus exposure and HLA in healthy donors. Study in general: Both the 100 to 150 validation repertoires and the roughly 620 first-cohort repertoires used the same platform, as reported by a later analysis. Study outcomes and limitations: A subsequent analysis found that TCR clusters from the first cohort also tended to co-occur in the 90 to 150 validation repertoires, with 94% of cluster scores above 0. In vitro data verified a few CMV-associated chains as specific for CMV antigens. Some TCR beta chains (around 160 of them) were listed as cytomegalovirus-associated.

This table comes from immunoSEQ multiplex PCR, and its TCRdb copy is limited to in-frame clones, with some not included. The table includes 110,000 or so clones, 85% detected once. This CDR3 comprises 19 residues. Trimming cost V 4 bases and J 0 bases, with 22 bases left between them. Germline V gives CDR1 LNHDA, CDR2 SQIVND (reference sequence). The sample taken for sequencing was PBMCs. The TCR was taken from a young woman in good health and CMV-seronegative. The J gene is TRBJ1-3, the V gene TRBV19; TRBD1 might be the D (5 bases). CDR3 bases: TGTGCCAGTAGTAATGGGGGGTACCGCGGACTAGACTCTGGAAACACCATATATTTT. Translation: CASSNGGYRGLDSGNTIYF.